These 7 T cell receptor beta chains were sequenced from one sample in a study of T-cell memory formation after mild COVID-19. TCRdb itself ran the 5' RACE reads through MiXCR, one entry per CDR3 protein. The sample comprises 170,000 or so distinct CDR3 sequences, around 30% of which are singletons, and approximately 12% rests with the top ten. The specimen was PBMCs or a T cell subset sorted from them (not recorded which). These receptors originate from an adult woman who had mild COVID-19 (a few samples of this study predate the infection). Cell type and time point are not known.

This rearrangement joins TRBV5-4 to TRBJ2-5, with 7 nucleotides matching TRBD2. Germline assignment: CDR1 SGHNT and CDR2 YYREEE (reference sequence). The CDR3 consists of 15 residues. Trimming cost V 2 bases and J 4 bases; bases outside gene matches: 8. The CDR3 is CASSLGGSGGETQYF. CDR3 bases: TGTGCCAGCAGCTTAGGCGGGAGTGGCGGAGAGACCCAGTACTTC.

In this sample, this clonotype turned up a few times. The chain couples TRBV6-2 or TRBV6-3 to TRBJ2-1, with a tentative D call TRBD2 (6 bases). Germline V CDR1 and CDR2: MNHEY, SVGEGT. V was shortened by 0 bases and J by 2 bases, with 14 bases between the two germline ends. The CDR3 sequence is 17 residues long. This CDR3 reads CASSYSSGGVTYNEQFF. CDR3 bases: TGTGCCAGCAGTTACTCGTCCGGGGGTGTGACCTACAATGAGCAGTTCTTC.

The count of this clonotype is one. The V gene is TRBV6-2 or TRBV6-3, the J gene TRBJ2-7; perhaps TRBD1 as D (6 bases). CDR3 length: 14 amino acids. V lost 4 bases to trimming and J lost 2 bases, with 12 bases between them. The V gene's germline CDR1 is MNHEY and CDR2 SVGEGT. CDR3 residues: CASSSDSRAYEQYF. CDR3 DNA sequence: TGTGCCAGCAGTTCGGACAGTAGGGCCTACGAGCAGTACTTC.

The J gene is TRBJ1-5, the V gene TRBV6-6; TRBD1 agrees at 7 bases. Trimming at V came to 6 bases and at J to 1 base, leaving 0 bases not matched to a gene. The CDR3 has 13 amino acids. Germline values: CDR1 MNHNY, CDR2 SVGAGI (reference sequence). The CDR3: CASRGQSNQPQHF. The CDR3 coding sequence is TGTGCCAGCAGGGGACAGAGCAATCAGCCCCAGCATTTT.

This clonotype was recorded once. V and J are TRBV10-3 and TRBJ1-1; 7 bases map to TRBD1. Germline loops: CDR1 ENHRY, CDR2 SYGVKD. CDR3 size: 13 residues. J was trimmed by 4 bases and V by 4 bases; bases with no gene match: 3. DNA of the CDR3: TGTGCCATCAGTGTCAGGGGGGGCACTGAAGCTTTCTTT. Amino acid sequence: CAISVRGGTEAFF.

This clonotype occurred many times. V is TRBV10-3 and J is TRBJ1-2; D is unresolved. The germline gives CDR1 ENHRY, CDR2 SYGVKD. This CDR3 region has 13 residues. Trimming took off 3 bases at V and 2 bases at J, with 7 bases between the two ends. CDR3 amino acids: CAISDSGNYGYTF. CDR3 coding DNA: TGTGCCATCAGTGATTCGGGGAACTATGGCTACACCTTC.

This chain uses TRBV5-1 with TRBJ1-1, with D unresolved. Trimming cost V 0 bases and J 0 bases, with 6 bases left between them. Germline CDR1 is SGHRS and CDR2 is YFSETQ. The CDR3 is 14 residues long. The CDR3 DNA is TGCGCCAGCAGCTTGGGGAATATGAACACTGAAGCTTTCTTT. Translated, it gives CASSLGNMNTEAFF. Together with reference TRBV5-1 and TRBJ1-1, the CDR3 gives the full variable domain: KAGVTQTPRYLIKTRGQQVTLSCSPISGHRSVSWYQQTPGQGLQFLFEYFSETQRNKGNFPGRFSGRQFSNSRSEMNVSTLELGDSALYLCASSLGNMNTEAFFGQGTRLTVV.